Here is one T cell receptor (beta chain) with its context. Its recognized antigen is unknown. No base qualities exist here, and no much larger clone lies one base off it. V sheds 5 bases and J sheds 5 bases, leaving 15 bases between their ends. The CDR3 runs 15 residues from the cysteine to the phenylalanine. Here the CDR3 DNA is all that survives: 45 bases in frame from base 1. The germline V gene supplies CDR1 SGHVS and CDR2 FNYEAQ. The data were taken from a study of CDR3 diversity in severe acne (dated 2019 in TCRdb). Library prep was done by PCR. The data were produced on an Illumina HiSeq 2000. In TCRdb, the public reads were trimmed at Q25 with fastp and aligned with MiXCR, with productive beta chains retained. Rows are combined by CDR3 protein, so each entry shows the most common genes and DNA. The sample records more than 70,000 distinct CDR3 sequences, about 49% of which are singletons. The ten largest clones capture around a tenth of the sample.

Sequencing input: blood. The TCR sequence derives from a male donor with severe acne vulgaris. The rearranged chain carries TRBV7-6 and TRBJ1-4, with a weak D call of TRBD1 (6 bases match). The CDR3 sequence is CASSPRNRVNEKLFF. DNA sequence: TGTGCCAGCAGCCCAAGGAACAGGGTGAATGAAAAACTGTTTTTT.